Sequencing of this TCR beta chain was carried out in a study of blood T cell repertoires in COVID-19. Living in 24 US areas, the participants were between about 18 and 100 years of age. V was pared by 2 bases and J by 2 bases, with 9 bases between. The CDR3 covers 14 residues. CDR1 MRHNA and CDR2 SNTAGT come from the germline V gene. This clone has only one observation. Methods used by the authors: Researchers report that nucleated cell counts were estimated from reference gene primer amplification. TCRdb's copy holds only in-frame clones and misses some; the assay was immunoSEQ multiplex PCR. V and J calls and clone size are given by that table; D and trimming were obtained from the DNA. The sample has about 250,000 clones; 75% to 90% are singletons.

The chain joins TRBV6-4 to TRBJ2-5; D gene uncertain. This TCR was sampled from a man aged 35 to 55 who had recovered from COVID-19. The source material was PBMCs or T cells enriched from blood (not recorded which). Here the CDR3 DNA reads TGTGCCAGCAGTGACGGGCGCGTACAAGAGACCCAGTACTTC. Translated: CASSDGRVQETQYF.